The source of this TCR beta chain is a study of CD8 T cells in ankylosing spondylitis. The CDR3 runs to 16 residues. V was clipped by 5 bases and J by 5 bases, with 19 bases between them. In this sample, this clonotype turned up a few times. Its antigen is undetermined. Whole-study findings and limits: Disease-linked clones reportedly showed significant enrichment in matched ankylosing spondylitis synovial fluid. Several of the motif variants were reported before in synovial fluid and blood from reactive arthritis. Seemingly distinctive of ankylosing spondylitis blood was a TCR beta motif formed by eight highly homologous variants.

The authors made TCR beta libraries by quantitative 5'-RACE with molecular barcodes. One entry per CDR3 protein, called by TCRdb with MiXCR from the 5' RACE reads. The sample lists 250,000 to 300,000 distinct CDR3 sequences, 18% occurring once. The V gene is TRBV12-3 or TRBV12-4, the J gene TRBJ2-1; no definite D call. The sequence was obtained from a male donor with ankylosing spondylitis or in good health (not recorded which). The specimen was blood, either unsorted or a sorted T cell fraction (not recorded which). CDR3 loop: CASSPRDRARHNEQFF. Here the CDR3 DNA reads TGTGCCAGCAGTCCCCGAGACCGCGCAAGACACAATGAGCAGTTCTTC.